This T cell receptor (beta chain) appears in the sequencing data of a study of OX40 agonist ivuxolimab in advanced cancers. At the level of the study: A mean age of around 63 years, range about 20 to 79, was recorded, and 70% to 85% were male. Of the patients, three showed partial responses, one with hepatocellular carcinoma and two with cutaneous melanoma. Study conclusions and caveats: The study found that CD8+ T cells averaged more expanded clones than CD4+. Low normalized T-cell clonal expansion was also seen in some nonresponders.

Deletions cut 5 bases from V and 0 bases from J, with 6 bases between. Germline CDR1 reads SGHNT; CDR2 reads YENEEA. The length of the CDR3 is 13 residues. A word on this clone: Antigen unknown.

Generated by immunoSEQ multiplex PCR, the TCRdb table keeps only in-frame clones and is missing some. The sample lists 75,000 to 95,000 clones, approximately 92% occurring once. The sequences come from CD4+ or CD8+ T cells sorted from blood, collected in a trial of the OX40 agonist ivuxolimab. The TCR comes from an adult with an advanced solid tumor such as melanoma, head and neck, liver or kidney cancer. The V gene is TRBV11-3, the J gene TRBJ2-3, with D unclear. Here the CDR3 reads CASSRWSTDTQYF. The CDR3 DNA reads as TGTGCCAGCAGCCGATGGAGCACAGATACGCAGTATTTT.